The subject of this entry is one T cell receptor beta chain. As yet, its antigen is unknown. Assay used: immunoSEQ multiplex PCR; TCRdb lists only in-frame clones, some missing. The repertoire consists of 50,000 to 70,000 clones, with roughly four fifths occurring once and the leading ten covering roughly 5%. Trimming left V 6 bases short and J 1 base short, with 21 bases between. Germline CDR1 is SEHNR and CDR2 is FQNEAQ (reference sequence). CDR3 length: 17 residues. The time point here: week 35, safety follow-up. In the vaccine, a single dose held 300 ug of the mutant IDH1 20-mer peptide, along with topical imiquimod. All eight of the vaccinations patients received fell in weeks 1, 3, 5, 7, 11, 15, 19 and 23. This record belongs to a study of a mutant IDH1 vaccine in newly diagnosed glioma. Overall study results and limits: Changes in top peripheral clonotypes did not appear linked to pseudoprogression.

The chain links TRBV7-9 to TRBJ1-1; no definite D call. This receptor was taken from a man over 45 with glioma. This material consisted of PBMCs, taken from a glioma patient whose treatment included an IDH1 peptide vaccine. The CDR3 loop is CASSFPPSGPSNTEAFF. CDR3 DNA: TGTGCCAGCAGTTTTCCCCCTTCTGGGCCTTCGAACACTGAAGCTTTCTTT. The full variable domain, completed using reference TRBV7-9 and TRBJ1-1, is DTGVSQNPRHKITKRGQNVTFRCDPISEHNRLYWYRQTLGQGPEFLTYFQNEAQLEKSRLLSDRFSAERPKGSFSTLEIQRTEQGDSAMYLCASSFPPSGPSNTEAFFGQGTRLTVV.